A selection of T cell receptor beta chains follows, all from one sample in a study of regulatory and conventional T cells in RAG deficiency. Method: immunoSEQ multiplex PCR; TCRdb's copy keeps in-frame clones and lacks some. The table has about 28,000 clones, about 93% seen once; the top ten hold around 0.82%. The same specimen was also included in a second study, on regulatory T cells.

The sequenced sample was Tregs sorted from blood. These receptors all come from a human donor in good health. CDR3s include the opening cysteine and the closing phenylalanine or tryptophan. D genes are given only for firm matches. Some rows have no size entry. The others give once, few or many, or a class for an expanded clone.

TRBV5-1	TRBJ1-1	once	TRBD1	TGCGCCAGCTACTACAGGGGTGGGACTGAAGCTTTCTTT	CASYYRGGTEAFF
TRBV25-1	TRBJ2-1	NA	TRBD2	TGTGCCAGCAGTGGCTCCCGGCTAGCGGGGGGGCCAGGTGAGCAGTTCTTC	CASSGSRLAGGPGEQFF
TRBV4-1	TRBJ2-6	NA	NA	TGCGCCAGCAGCCCCACTGCGGCAGGGAGGTCCGGGGCCAACGTCCTGACTTTC	CASSPTAAGRSGANVLTF
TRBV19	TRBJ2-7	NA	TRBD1	TGTGCCAGTAGTCCTTTGCCGGGACAGTTCTACGAGCAGTACTTC	CASSPLPGQFYEQYF
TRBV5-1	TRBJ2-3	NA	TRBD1	TGCGCCAGCAGCTTGCGAGGGACAGACACAGATACGCAGTATTTT	CASSLRGTDTDTQYF
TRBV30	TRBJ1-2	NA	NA	TGTGCCTGGGCTAGGGGGAGGCGAGACTATGGCTACACCTTC	CAWARGRRDYGYTF
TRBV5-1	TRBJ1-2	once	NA	TGCGCCAGCAGCTTGGGTGGAAGGGAGGTGAACTATGGCTACACCTTC	CASSLGGREVNYGYTF
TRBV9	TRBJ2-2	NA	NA	TGTGCCAGCAGCGTAACCACCTACACCGGGGAGCTGTTTTTT	CASSVTTYTGELFF
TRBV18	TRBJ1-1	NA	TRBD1	TGTGCCAGCTCACCCGAACGGGACAGAGGGGCTTTCTTT	CASSPERDRGAFF
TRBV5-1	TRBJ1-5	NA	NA	TGCGCCAGCAGCCTGAACACCGATCAGCCCCAGCATTTT	CASSLNTDQPQHF
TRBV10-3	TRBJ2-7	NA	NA	TGTGCCATCAGCCCGGGACGGACTTCCTACGAGCAGTACTTC	CAISPGRTSYEQYF
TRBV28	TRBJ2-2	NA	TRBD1	TGTGCCAGCAGGTACCGGACAGGCCCATTGAACACCGGGGAGCTGTTTTTT	CASRYRTGPLNTGELFF
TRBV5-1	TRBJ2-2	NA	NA	TGCGCCTGTAAGGACGGCGGGGAGCTGTTTTTT	CACKDGGELFF
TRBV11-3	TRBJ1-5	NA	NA	TGTGCCAGCAGCTTAGTACCGACAAAGAATCAGCCCCAGCATTTT	CASSLVPTKNQPQHF
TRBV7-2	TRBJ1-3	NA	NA	TGTGCCAGCAGCTTAGTACATATCTCTGGAAACACCATATATTTT	CASSLVHISGNTIYF
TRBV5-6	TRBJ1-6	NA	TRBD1	TGTGCCAGCAATAGGGGGGGACAGCCTAATTCACCCCTCCACTTT	CASNRGGQPNSPLHF
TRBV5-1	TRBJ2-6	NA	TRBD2	TGCGCCAGCAGCTACTTAGCGGGGGACCACTCTGGGGCCAACGTCCTGACTTTC	CASSYLAGDHSGANVLTF
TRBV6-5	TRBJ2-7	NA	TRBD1	TGTGCCAGCAGTGTACCACAGGGGGGAGCTTACGAGCAGTACTTC	CASSVPQGGAYEQYF
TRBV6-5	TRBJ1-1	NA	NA	TGTGCCAGCAGTTACTCGGGGAGAGGCACTGAAGCTTTCTTT	CASSYSGRGTEAFF
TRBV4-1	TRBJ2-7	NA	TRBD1	TGCGCCAGCAGCCAAGATCCCCGGACAGGGAGGCACTTCGGGGAGCAGTACTTC	CASSQDPRTGRHFGEQYF
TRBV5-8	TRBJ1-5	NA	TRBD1	TGTGCCAGCAGCCGCCCTTGGACAGGGGGCAAGGATCAGCCCCAGCATTTT	CASSRPWTGGKDQPQHF
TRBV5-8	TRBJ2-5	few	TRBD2	TGTGCCAGCAGCTGGCCGGGACTAGCGACTGTGAAGACCCAGTACTTC	CASSWPGLATVKTQYF
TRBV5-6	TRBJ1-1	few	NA	TGTGCCAGCAGCCGCTACACTGAAGCTTTCTTT	CASSRYTEAFF
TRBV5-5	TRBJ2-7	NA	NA	TGTGCCAGCAGGTGGAATCCGGGACTCAACTACGAGCAGTACTTC	CASRWNPGLNYEQYF
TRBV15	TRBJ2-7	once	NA	TGTGCCACCAGCAGAGATCCCCTCGAGCAGTACTTC	CATSRDPLEQYF
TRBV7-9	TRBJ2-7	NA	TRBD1	TGTGCCAGCAGCTTAAGGGGGCCCGGCTACGAGCAGTACTTC	CASSLRGPGYEQYF
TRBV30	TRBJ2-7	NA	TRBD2	TGTGCCTCCTCCTGGGGGGGGACCCACGAGCAGTACTTC	CASSWGGTHEQYF
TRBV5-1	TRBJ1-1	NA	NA	TGCGCCAGCAGCCCCCGGCAGGGCGGGGTGAACACTGAAGCTTTCTTT	CASSPRQGGVNTEAFF
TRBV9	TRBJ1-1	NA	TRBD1	TGTGCCAGCAGCGCAGGGGACAGGAGGACTGAAGCTTTCTTT	CASSAGDRRTEAFF
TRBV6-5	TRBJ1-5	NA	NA	TGTGCCAGCAGCTGGGGCGGCAGGGGTCAGCAGCCCCAGCATTTT	CASSWGGRGQQPQHF
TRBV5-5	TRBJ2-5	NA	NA	TGTGCCAGCAGCTTGGTGGAGGGGACCCAGTACTTC	CASSLVEGTQYF
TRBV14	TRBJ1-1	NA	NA	TGTGCCAGCAGCCAAGACCGCGGACACCTGAACACTGAAGCTTTCTTT	CASSQDRGHLNTEAFF
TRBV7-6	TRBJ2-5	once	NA	TGTGCCAGCAGCTTAAGGAGGGAGACCCAGTACTTC	CASSLRRETQYF
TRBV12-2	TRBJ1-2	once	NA	TGTGCAAGTCGCTTCCCGGGGAACTATGGCTACACCTTC	CASRFPGNYGYTF
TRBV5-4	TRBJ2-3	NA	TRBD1	TGTGCCAGCAGCAACCGACAGGGTCGGGGTTTTATCGGAGATACGCAGTATTTT	CASSNRQGRGFIGDTQYF
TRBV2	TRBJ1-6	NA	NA	TGTGCCAGCAGTGAAATGGGGTGGGGAGCCTATAATTCACCCCTCCACTTT	CASSEMGWGAYNSPLHF
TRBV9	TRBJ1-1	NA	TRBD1	TGTGCCAGCAGCTTCCGGGACAGGGGGCGCGGGACTGAAGCTTTCTTT	CASSFRDRGRGTEAFF
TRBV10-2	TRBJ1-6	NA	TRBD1	TGCGCCAGCACCGTTAGGCAGGGGGAGTCACCCCTCCACTTT	CASTVRQGESPLHF
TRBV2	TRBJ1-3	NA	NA	TGTGCCAGCAGTTATGGCTCCTCTGGAAACACCATATATTTT	CASSYGSSGNTIYF
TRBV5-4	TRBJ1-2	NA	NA	TGTGCCAGCACTCAGAAGTCTAACTATGGCTACACCTTC	CASTQKSNYGYTF
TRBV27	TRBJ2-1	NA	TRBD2	TGTGCCAGCAGAGGGTCGCGGATAGCGGGGGGTGAGCAGTTCTTC	CASRGSRIAGGEQFF
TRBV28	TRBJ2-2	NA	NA	TGTGCCAGCAGTTCTGGACCGATCGGGGAGCTGTTTTTT	CASSSGPIGELFF
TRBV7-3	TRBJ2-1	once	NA	TGTGCCAGCAGCCCTGCTTTAAACAATGAGCAGTTCTTC	CASSPALNNEQFF
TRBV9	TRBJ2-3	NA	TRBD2	TGTGCCAGCAGCCGAACTGGGAGGGCCCTCACAGATACGCAGTATTTT	CASSRTGRALTDTQYF
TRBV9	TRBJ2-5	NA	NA	TGTGCCAGCAGCGTAGGGGTCCAAGAGACCCAGTACTTC	CASSVGVQETQYF
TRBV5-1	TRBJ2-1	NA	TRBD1	TGCGCCAGCAGCTCAACCGGGACAGGATACAATGAGCAGTTCTTC	CASSSTGTGYNEQFF
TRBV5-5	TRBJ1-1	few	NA	TGTGCCAGCAGCCCTTTGGCGAACACTGAAGCTTTCTTT	CASSPLANTEAFF
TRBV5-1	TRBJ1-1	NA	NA	TGCGCCAGCAGCTTGACCCTGAACACTGAAGCTTTCTTT	CASSLTLNTEAFF
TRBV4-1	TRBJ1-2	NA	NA	TGCGCCAGCAGCCAAGACAGGGGAGGGTATGGCTACACCTTC	CASSQDRGGYGYTF
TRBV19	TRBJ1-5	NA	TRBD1	TGTGCCAGTAGTAGAGGAGGGACAGGGAGTCAGCCCCAGCATTTT	CASSRGGTGSQPQHF
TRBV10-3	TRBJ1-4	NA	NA	TGTGCCATCAGGGTTCGTAATGAAAAACTGTTTTTT	CAIRVRNEKLFF
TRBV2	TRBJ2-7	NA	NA	TGTGCCAGCACCCGGGATGCCTTTTACGAGCAGTACTTC	CASTRDAFYEQYF